Listed here are 26 T cell receptor beta chains from one sample, sequenced in a study of OX40 agonist ivuxolimab in advanced cancers. Only in-frame clones appear in the TCRdb table, and some are missing; sequencing was by immunoSEQ multiplex PCR. The data show roughly 34,000 clones, approximately 89% seen once. Specimen: CD4+ or CD8+ T cells sorted from blood, collected in a trial of the OX40 agonist ivuxolimab. These receptors were collected from an adult with an advanced solid tumor such as melanoma, head and neck, liver or kidney cancer.

The chain links TRBV6-1 to TRBJ1-3; D uncertain. Deletions cut 4 bases from V and 1 base from J, with 2 bases between. Germline CDR1 and CDR2: MNHNS and SASEGT. This CDR3 has 12 amino acids. The chain's CDR3 is CASSGSGNTIYF. In DNA form, the CDR3 reads TGTGCCAGCAGTGGTTCTGGAAACACCATATATTTT.

This sequence joins TRBV4-2 and TRBJ2-2, with D unclear. The CDR3 has 15 residues. Trimming removed 0 bases at V and 8 bases at J, with 13 bases between. The germline V gene encodes CDR1 LGHNA and CDR2 YNFKEQ. As DNA, the CDR3 is TGTGCCAGCAGCCAAGAAACATCGGTTCCGGGGGAGCTGTTTTTT. Protein: CASSQETSVPGELFF.

The chain carries TRBV7-3 and TRBJ2-1; 15 nucleotides line up with TRBD2. The germline CDR1 and CDR2 sequences are SGHTA and FQGTGA. CDR3 length equals 14 residues. The ends lost 4 bases at V and 10 bases at J; junction bases unmatched: 2. The CDR3 DNA reads as TGTGCCAGCAGCTCCGGGACTAGCGGGGGGGAGCAGTTCTTC. Translation: CASSSGTSGGEQFF.

This clone was found a few times. The chain links TRBV14 to TRBJ1-1; D gene uncertain. CDR3 length: 15 amino acids. Per the germline V gene, CDR1 is SGHDN and CDR2 is FVKESK. V lost 3 bases, J lost 3 bases, and 14 bases lay in between. The CDR3 here is CASSHLRARDTEAFF. Here the CDR3 DNA reads TGTGCCAGCAGCCATCTTAGAGCGCGGGACACTGAAGCTTTCTTT.

The chain has TRBV7-3 and TRBJ1-6, with 9 bases lining up with TRBD1. Trimming cost V 4 bases and J 8 bases; bases outside gene matches: 3. Germline V gene sequence: CDR1 SGHTA, CDR2 FQGTGA. This CDR3 comprises 14 residues. CDR3 loop: CASSSTGGHSPLHF. The CDR3 region has the DNA TGTGCCAGCAGCTCGACAGGGGGACATTCACCCCTCCACTTT.

This chain links TRBV19 with TRBJ1-5, with D perhaps matching TRBD1 (5 bases). This CDR3 has 15 amino acids. The V and J ends lost 3 bases and 0 bases respectively, with 9 bases between them. Germline V gives CDR1 LNHDA, CDR2 SQIVND (reference sequence). Here the CDR3 reads CASSIGQNSNQPQHF. The CDR3 bases are TGTGCCAGTAGTATCGGACAAAATAGCAATCAGCCCCAGCATTTT.

V usage is TRBV30 and J usage is TRBJ2-7; D tentatively fits TRBD1 or TRBD2 (7 bases each). Trimming took off 3 bases at V and 4 bases at J, with 16 bases between the two ends. CDR1 is GTSNPN, CDR2 SVGIG, per germline (reference sequence). The CDR3 covers 14 residues. CDR3 bases: TGTGCCTGGAGGCCCCAGGGGGGGCGGTACGAGCAGTACTTC. The encoded protein is CAWRPQGGRYEQYF.

The J gene is TRBJ2-7, the V gene TRBV5-1; D may match TRBD1 or TRBD2 (5 bases each). Germline CDR1 SGHRS, CDR2 YFSETQ. The V and J ends lost 0 bases and 5 bases respectively, with 15 bases between them. This CDR3 is built from 15 residues. The CDR3 DNA reads as TGCGCCAGCAGCTTGGTATCCAGGGAGCAGAACGAGCAGTACTTC. Protein product: CASSLVSREQNEQYF. The complete variable domain, with remaining parts taken from reference TRBV5-1 and TRBJ2-7, reads KAGVTQTPRYLIKTRGQQVTLSCSPISGHRSVSWYQQTPGQGLQFLFEYFSETQRNKGNFPGRFSGRQFSNSRSEMNVSTLELGDSALYLCASSLVSREQNEQYFGPGTRLTVT.

V usage is TRBV29-1 and J usage is TRBJ1-4; no firm D call. In germline, CDR1 is SQVTM, CDR2 ANQGSEA. V was trimmed by 4 bases and J by 6 bases, leaving 15 bases between them. This CDR3 is built from 14 residues. CDR3 sequence: CSVGLALGDEKLFF. In DNA form, the CDR3 reads TGCAGCGTTGGCTTGGCGCTCGGGGATGAAAAACTGTTTTTT.

The chain uses TRBV28 and TRBJ2-1; TRBD2 matches at 9 bases. Germline CDR1 reads MDHEN; CDR2 reads SYDVKM. V dropped 1 base and J dropped 7; count of bases not matched to a gene: 5. This CDR3 spans 15 amino acids. The chain's CDR3 is CASSLLAGVENEQFF. CDR3 bases: TGTGCCAGCAGTTTATTAGCGGGAGTTGAGAATGAGCAGTTCTTC.

CDR3 nucleotides: TGTGCCAGCACCAGGAGGCTAGCGAGCAATGAGCAGTTCTTC. Translating gives CASTRRLASNEQFF. The V call is TRBV5-6, the J call TRBJ2-1; D may be TRBD2 (6 bases). Trimming shortened V by 6 bases and J by 6 bases, and 16 bases separated the two germline ends. This CDR3 is built from 14 residues. Germline values: CDR1 SGHDT, CDR2 YYEEEE.

The V and J genes are TRBV29-1 and TRBJ2-7; 9 positions agree with TRBD1. The CDR3 length is 15 residues. Germline-derived CDR1 and CDR2 are SQVTM and ANQGSEA. With 7 bases clipped from V and 3 bases from J, the junction kept 13 bases outside the gene matches. The CDR3 DNA reads TGCAGCGCCCAAACTCCGGGACAGGGAGACTACGAGCAGTACTTC. Translating gives CSAQTPGQGDYEQYF.

The V and J genes are TRBV14 and TRBJ1-1, with D unclear. Germline loops: CDR1 SGHDN, CDR2 FVKESK. This CDR3 is 14 amino acids long. The germline V and J ends were trimmed by 0 bases and 2 bases, with 7 bases remaining between them. The CDR3, as DNA: TGTGCCAGCAGCCAAGAGTTGTCAAACACTGAAGCTTTCTTT. It yields the protein CASSQELSNTEAFF.

The V gene is TRBV10-2, the J gene TRBJ2-5; TRBD1 matches 7 bases. The CDR3 consists of 14 residues. The V segment lost 3 bases and the J segment 2 bases; nucleotides outside the gene matches: 3. Germline values: CDR1 WSHSY, CDR2 SAAADI. The CDR3 DNA reads TGCGCCAGCAGTGAAGGGGGCCTACAAGAGACCCAGTACTTC. This translates into CASSEGGLQETQYF.

This clone appeared a single time. V gene TRBV5-1 combines with J gene TRBJ2-3, with a tentative D call TRBD1 (6 bases). Germline CDR1 and CDR2: SGHRS and YFSETQ. The CDR3 length is 11 residues. Trimming removed 4 bases from V and 6 bases from J, with 6 bases in between. CDR3 sequence reads: CASSQGDTQYF. The CDR3 DNA sequence: TGCGCCAGCAGCCAGGGGGATACGCAGTATTTT.

The chain joins TRBV7-9 to TRBJ1-2; TRBD1 matches at 7 bases. Losses at the gene ends were 5 bases for V and 0 bases for J; bases not matched to a gene: 12. This CDR3 contains 17 residues. Looked up from germline, CDR1 is SEHNR and CDR2 is FQNEAQ (reference sequence). The CDR3, as DNA: TGTGCCAGCAGCACAAGGTCGGACAGGCATACTAACTATGGCTACACCTTC. Translating it yields CASSTRSDRHTNYGYTF.

This sequence joins TRBV10-1 and TRBJ1-5, with 7 positions matching TRBD1. The CDR3 runs 17 residues. Per germline, CDR1 WNHNN and CDR2 SYGVQD (reference sequence). J gave up 2 bases and V 6 bases, and 13 bases lay outside the gene matches. The CDR3 coding sequence is TGCGCCAGCAGCTTGGACAGGCGACGATTAGGCAATCAGCCCCAGCATTTT. Translation: CASSLDRRRLGNQPQHF.

V usage is TRBV12-5 and J usage is TRBJ2-2; no clear D gene. V was shortened by 6 bases and J by 5 bases, with 13 bases between the two germline ends. Germline CDR1 is LGHNT and CDR2 is FRNRAP. The CDR3 runs to 14 residues. CDR3 nucleotide sequence: TGTGCTAGTGGATCGAGTGGAACGACCGGGGAGCTGTTTTTT. Translation: CASGSSGTTGELFF.

This chain joins TRBV11-2 and TRBJ2-7; 13 nucleotides agree with TRBD2. The V segment lost 5 bases and the J segment 6 bases; nucleotides outside the gene matches: 7. CDR3 length: 15 residues. The germline gives CDR1 SGHAT, CDR2 FQNNGV. This CDR3 reads CASSPGTSGALEQYF. In DNA, the CDR3 is TGTGCCAGCAGCCCGGGGACTAGCGGGGCTCTCGAGCAGTACTTC.

The V and J genes are TRBV11-2 and TRBJ1-5, with 9 bases fitting TRBD1. The CDR3 consists of 15 residues. Germline CDR1 and CDR2: SGHAT and FQNNGV. The junction had 3 bases not matched to a gene; V was cut back by 6 bases and J by 0 bases. CDR3 sequence: CASSQDRGSNQPQHF. DNA for the CDR3: TGTGCCAGCAGTCAGGACAGGGGTAGCAATCAGCCCCAGCATTTT.

The CDR3 DNA follows: TGCAGCGGACGATCAACAGGCGGCCGTGGCGAAAAACTGTTTTTT. Its translation: CSGRSTGGRGEKLFF. This rearrangement joins TRBV29-1 to TRBJ1-4; possible D gene TRBD1, 5 bases. From germline, CDR1 is SQVTM and CDR2 ANQGSEA. The CDR3 extends over 15 amino acids. Trimming took 7 bases from V and 8 from J, leaving 23 bases between them.

The chain is built from TRBV21-1 and TRBJ2-1. TRBV21-1 is flagged as a pseudogene. The CDR3 sequence is 19 residues long. CDR3 in amino acids: CASSKDRPPPGRSYNEQFF. CDR3 DNA sequence: TGTGCCAGCAGCAAAGATCGGCCCCCCCCGGGACGCTCCTACAATGAGCAGTTCTTC.

The chain recombines TRBV28 with TRBJ1-2; D gene unclear. CDR1 and CDR2 (germline): MDHEN, SYDVKM. The CDR3 runs 13 residues. V was trimmed by 4 bases and J by 4 bases, leaving 10 bases between them. CDR3: CASSSNPFYGYTF. The CDR3 DNA sequence: TGTGCCAGCAGTTCCAATCCTTTCTATGGCTACACCTTC.

This clone occurred once. This rearrangement joins TRBV6-4 to TRBJ2-2; 8 bases agree with TRBD2. CDR3 size: 18 residues. Trimming removed 5 bases from V and 0 bases from J; junction bases left unmatched: 11. Germline values: CDR1 MRHNA, CDR2 SNTAGT. The CDR3 reads CASSLGSGRSANTGELFF. The CDR3 DNA reads TGTGCCAGCAGTCTGGGGAGCGGGAGATCTGCGAACACCGGGGAGCTGTTTTTT.

CDR3 nucleotides: TGTGCCAGCAGTAGGGGGCCGGCCGGGGAGCTGTTTTTT. Protein: CASSRGPAGELFF. The chain carries TRBV2 and TRBJ2-2; 7 bases agree with TRBD1. The germline gives CDR1 SNHLY, CDR2 FYNNEI. V was pared by 5 bases and J by 6 bases, with 3 bases of the junction left unmatched. The CDR3 covers 13 residues. Full variable domain (missing parts from reference TRBV2 and TRBJ2-2): EPEVTQTPSHQVTQMGQEVILRCVPISNHLYFYWYRQILGQKVEFLVSFYNNEISEKSEIFDDQFSVERPDGSNFTLKIRSTKLEDSAMYFCASSRGPAGELFFGEGSRLTVL.

The V call is TRBV5-1, the J call TRBJ1-4; 9 bases match TRBD1. V was pared by 2 bases and J by 8 bases, with 7 bases of the junction left unmatched. This CDR3 is 15 amino acids long. Germline CDR1 is SGHRS and CDR2 is YFSETQ. The chain's CDR3 is CASSFSGTGIEKLFF. The CDR3 DNA follows: TGCGCCAGCAGCTTCTCCGGGACAGGGATCGAAAAACTGTTTTTT.